The entry below gives a single T cell receptor beta chain sequence along with its context. This record belongs to a study of blood T cell repertoires in COVID-19. Overall study: The samples span acute and convalescent COVID-19 from the United States, Italy and Spain. T cells, B-cell-depleted T cells, or PBMCs provided the cDNA or gDNA that served as material.

Those enrolled in Seattle joined during active infection and were followed longitudinally afterward. Per the original methods: Reference gene primer amplification gave nucleated cell count estimates. Libraries were prepared by immunoSEQ multiplex PCR; TCRdb keeps only in-frame clonotypes and omits some of them. V, J and clone size are those of that table, while D and trimming were read from the DNA. Of 350,000 to 500,000 clones in the sample, roughly 90% were seen once. V lost 0 bases to trimming and J lost 5 bases; unmatched junction nucleotides: 3. Germline V gene lookup returns CDR1 MNHEY and CDR2 SVGAGI. This CDR3 region has 15 residues.

The clonotype comes from a man in his late teens or twenties with COVID-19, enrolled during active disease. Sequenced input: peripheral blood. The genes are TRBV6-5 and TRBJ2-7; 11 positions agree with TRBD1. This CDR3 is CASSYSGQGDNEQYF. As DNA, the CDR3 is TGTGCCAGCAGTTACTCGGGACAGGGGGACAACGAGCAGTACTTC.